These T cell receptor beta chains were read from a single sample in a study of blood T cells in healthy people across ages. MiXCR, applied by TCRdb to the 5' RACE reads, yields one record per CDR3 protein. Here the sample spans 1.5 million to 1.9 million distinct CDR3 sequences, around 40% being singletons. The sequencing input was blood. The receptors originated from a woman between 18 and 29 years old in good health. The CDR3 runs from the conserved cysteine through the conserved F or W. Clone size is stated in some rows and not others, as once, few, many or a class when expanded.

size	J	V	length	CDR3
NA	TRBJ2-3	TRBV7-9	13	CASGSGLTDTQYF
few	TRBJ1-1	TRBV4-1	15	CASSPGQAMNTEAFF
NA	TRBJ1-1	TRBV6-2/TRBV6-3	13	CASILGQGGEAFF
NA	TRBJ1-1	TRBV6-6	15	CASSYSSPGVTEAFF
NA	TRBJ2-7	TRBV30	12	CAWSFQGYEQYF
few	TRBJ2-3	TRBV10-3	14	CAIRLAVLTDTQYF
NA	TRBJ1-2	TRBV7-9	13	CSSSSGLWHGYTF
few	TRBJ1-5	TRBV10-3	15	CAISAYRGSGQPQHF
NA	TRBJ2-7	TRBV3-1	18	CASSQGLGGTYLSYEQYF
many	TRBJ2-4	TRBV20-1	14	CSARDRVAKNIQYF
NA	TRBJ2-4	TRBV6-5	13	CASSYDAENIQYF
NA	TRBJ2-5	TRBV5-8	17	CASSYDRVRGSYNEQYF
NA	TRBJ2-5	TRBV25-1	14	CASGEYFGGETQCF
few	TRBJ1-2	TRBV6-6	11	CASSYLLGYTF
many	TRBJ2-3	TRBV30	13	CAWRPPSTDTQYF
NA	TRBJ2-7	TRBV10-3	11	CAISADREWYF
NA	TRBJ2-7	TRBV7-2	14	CASSLGGPKDEQYF
NA	TRBJ2-5	TRBV6-2/TRBV6-3	12	CASSYPRNEQYF
once	TRBJ2-5	TRBV7-2	15	CASSPTDAVRETQYF
few	TRBJ1-4	TRBV3-1	14	CASSQLLRGEKLFF
once	TRBJ2-1	TRBV6-6	16	CASRPRLAGDGETQFF
few	TRBJ2-7	TRBV7-9	15	CASSLARTTPYEQYF
few	TRBJ2-7	TRBV3-1	13	CASSPTPPYEQYF
NA	NA	TRBV7-9	14	CASSRTVRYYEQYF
NA	TRBJ1-1	TRBV7-2	15	CASRLTGRANTEAFF